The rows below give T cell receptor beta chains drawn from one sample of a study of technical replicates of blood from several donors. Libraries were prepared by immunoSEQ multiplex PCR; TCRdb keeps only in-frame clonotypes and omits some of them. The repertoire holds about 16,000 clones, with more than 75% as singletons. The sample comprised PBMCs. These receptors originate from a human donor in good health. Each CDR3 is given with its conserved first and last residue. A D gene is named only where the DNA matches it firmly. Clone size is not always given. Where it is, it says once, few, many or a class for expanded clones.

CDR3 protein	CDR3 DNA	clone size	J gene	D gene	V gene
CASSPQWASGANEQFF	TGTGCCAGCAGCCCCCAGTGGGCTAGCGGGGCAAATGAGCAGTTCTTC	NA	TRBJ2-1	TRBD2	TRBV14
CASSLLGTGLTSPYGYTF	TGTGCCAGCAGTTTATTAGGGACAGGGCTAACTTCCCCCTATGGCTACACCTTC	NA	TRBJ1-2	TRBD1	TRBV27
CASSLVSETYNEQFF	TGCGCCAGCAGCTTGGTCAGCGAGACCTACAATGAGCAGTTCTTC	once	TRBJ2-1	NA	TRBV5-1
CASSTSGGVTDTQYF	TGTGCCAGCTCCACTAGCGGGGGAGTCACAGATACGCAGTATTTT	NA	TRBJ2-3	TRBD2	TRBV7-3
CAISETTGTSYEQYF	TGTGCCATCAGTGAGACGACAGGCACAAGCTACGAGCAGTACTTC	few	TRBJ2-7	NA	TRBV10-3
CASSPRVPLYEQYF	TGTGCCAGCAGCCCACGGGTGCCTCTCTACGAGCAGTACTTC	once	TRBJ2-7	NA	TRBV6-5
CASSEIPTLAYEQYF	TGTGCCAGCAGTGAAATCCCGACACTGGCCTACGAGCAGTACTTC	NA	TRBJ2-7	NA	TRBV6-1
CASSQVVAGLYNEQFF	TGCGCCAGCAGCCAAGTAGTAGCGGGTCTGTACAATGAGCAGTTCTTC	NA	TRBJ2-1	TRBD2	TRBV4-1
CASSGTGSSGANVLTF	TGTGCCAGCAGTGGGACAGGAAGCTCTGGGGCCAACGTCCTGACTTTC	NA	TRBJ2-6	TRBD1	TRBV27
CASSFGLRNTEAFF	TGTGCCAGCAGTTTTGGACTTAGGAACACTGAAGCTTTCTTT	NA	TRBJ1-1	NA	TRBV27
CASSLQVGQGNTGELFF	TGTGCCAGCAGCCTACAAGTGGGACAGGGTAACACCGGGGAGCTGTTTTTT	few	TRBJ2-2	TRBD1	TRBV11-3
CASSIVQVMWNQPQHF	TGTGCCAGTAGTATCGTACAGGTGATGTGGAATCAGCCCCAGCATTTT	NA	TRBJ1-5	NA	TRBV19
CASIPFPLAGGNEQFF	TGTGCCAGCATCCCGTTTCCACTAGCGGGAGGCAATGAGCAGTTCTTC	NA	TRBJ2-1	TRBD2	TRBV5-4
CASSEGRSSGLLDTQYF	TGTGCCAGCAGTGAAGGCCGGAGTAGCGGGTTGCTGGATACGCAGTATTTT	NA	TRBJ2-3	TRBD2	TRBV6-1
CAIRTGQGAETQYF	TGTGCCATCAGAACGGGACAGGGGGCAGAGACCCAGTACTTC	NA	TRBJ2-5	TRBD1	TRBV10-3
CASSLDQYSGNTIYF	TGTGCCAGCAGCTTGGACCAGTACTCTGGAAACACCATATATTTT	NA	TRBJ1-3	NA	TRBV5-4
CASSPPIGAGGNVGNQPQHF	TGTGCCAGCTCACCTCCGATTGGGGCAGGGGGGAATGTGGGCAATCAGCCCCAGCATTTT	NA	TRBJ1-5	TRBD1	TRBV18
CASSMRTGQETQYF	TGTGCCAGCAGCATGCGGACAGGGCAAGAGACCCAGTACTTC	NA	TRBJ2-5	TRBD1	TRBV5-4
CASASGTYYEQYF	TGTGCCAGCGCTAGCGGAACCTACTACGAGCAGTACTTC	NA	TRBJ2-7	TRBD2	TRBV7-9
CASSRQELGPYEQYF	TGCGCCAGCAGTCGGCAGGAACTAGGGCCTTACGAGCAGTACTTC	NA	TRBJ2-7	NA	TRBV5-1
CASSRLTGPYEQYF	TGTGCCAGCAGCCGTCTGACAGGGCCCTACGAGCAGTACTTC	NA	TRBJ2-7	TRBD1	TRBV6-5
CASSFGQGQYNEQFF	TGCGCCAGCAGCTTCGGACAGGGACAATACAATGAGCAGTTCTTC	few	TRBJ2-1	TRBD1	TRBV5-1
CAWSVTRVGGYTF	TGTGCCTGGAGTGTAACGCGGGTGGGTGGCTACACCTTC	NA	TRBJ1-2	NA	TRBV30
CASSPPGLAGIANEQFF	TGTGCCAGCTCACCACCCGGACTAGCGGGAATCGCCAATGAGCAGTTCTTC	NA	TRBJ2-1	TRBD2	TRBV18
CASSLARGSKNIQYF	TGTGCCAGCAGCTTAGCGAGGGGGAGCAAAAACATTCAGTACTTC	NA	TRBJ2-4	NA	TRBV7-9
CASSAPGTSGTDTQYF	TGCGCCAGCAGCGCACCCGGGACTAGCGGCACAGATACGCAGTATTTT	NA	TRBJ2-3	TRBD2	TRBV5-1
CASSEASSGANVLTF	TGTGCCAGCAGTGAAGCCAGCTCTGGGGCCAACGTCCTGACTTTC	NA	TRBJ2-6	NA	TRBV6-1
CASNPGQGGTGNQPQHF	TGTGCCAGTAACCCGGGACAGGGAGGCACTGGCAATCAGCCCCAGCATTTT	NA	TRBJ1-5	TRBD1	TRBV19
CAISAKDRGSDNEQFF	TGTGCCATCAGTGCCAAGGACAGGGGCTCCGACAATGAGCAGTTCTTC	once	TRBJ2-1	TRBD1	TRBV10-3
CSVVQGAKNIQYF	TGCAGCGTGGTACAGGGAGCCAAAAACATTCAGTACTTC	NA	TRBJ2-4	NA	TRBV29-1
CASSPNPGLAGGGPYEQYF	TGTGCCAGCAGTCCCAACCCGGGACTAGCGGGAGGGGGCCCCTACGAGCAGTACTTC	once	TRBJ2-7	TRBD2	TRBV27
CASSLQGGQGNTGELFF	TGTGCCAGCAGCCTGCAAGGCGGACAGGGTAACACCGGGGAGCTGTTTTTT	NA	TRBJ2-2	TRBD1	TRBV7-7
CASSTSSTNEQYF	TGTGCCAGTAGTACAAGCTCGACAAACGAGCAGTACTTC	NA	TRBJ2-7	NA	TRBV19
CASTIRGANTEAFF	TGTGCCAGCACTATCAGGGGCGCAAACACTGAAGCTTTCTTT	NA	TRBJ1-1	NA	TRBV6-5
CASSQDGSGRAQQYF	TGCGCCAGCAGCCAAGATGGGAGCGGGAGGGCCCAGCAGTACTTC	few	TRBJ2-7	TRBD2	TRBV4-1
CASSSVRLGGNTEAFF	TGCGCCAGCAGCTCGGTACGATTAGGGGGGAACACTGAAGCTTTCTTT	NA	TRBJ1-1	NA	TRBV5-1
CASSQLAMADTQYF	TGTGCCAGTAGTCAACTAGCCATGGCAGATACGCAGTATTTT	NA	TRBJ2-3	NA	TRBV19
CASSPGQGPQETQYF	TGTGCCAGCAGCCCCGGACAGGGGCCACAAGAGACCCAGTACTTC	NA	TRBJ2-5	TRBD1	TRBV7-9
CASSFLEDEKLFF	TGTGCCAGCAGCTTTTTGGAGGACGAAAAACTGTTTTTT	NA	TRBJ1-4	NA	TRBV11-2
CASSDPAGGYEQYF	TGTGCCAGCAGTGATCCGGCAGGGGGCTACGAGCAGTACTTC	NA	TRBJ2-7	TRBD1	TRBV2
CASSFERTGGNTEAFF	TGCGCCAGCAGCTTCGAGAGGACAGGGGGGAACACTGAAGCTTTCTTT	NA	TRBJ1-1	TRBD1	TRBV5-1
CASSERLAGPYNEQFF	TGCGCCAGCAGTGAGAGACTAGCGGGACCCTACAATGAGCAGTTCTTC	NA	TRBJ2-1	TRBD2	TRBV10-2
CASSFRQGSSYNEQFF	TGTGCCAGCAGCTTCCGACAGGGGAGCTCCTACAATGAGCAGTTCTTC	few	TRBJ2-1	TRBD1	TRBV7-3
CASSYGAGANVLTF	TGTGCCAGCAGTTACGGGGCTGGGGCCAACGTCCTGACTTTC	NA	TRBJ2-6	NA	TRBV27
CATSRAQAGGPDTGELFF	TGTGCCACCAGCAGAGCCCAAGCGGGAGGGCCTGACACCGGGGAGCTGTTTTTT	NA	TRBJ2-2	TRBD2	TRBV15
CAVREGTEAFF	TGTGCTGTCCGGGAGGGAACTGAAGCTTTCTTT	NA	TRBJ1-1	NA	TRBV2
CASGLQPTVTVSRFSYEQYF	TGTGCTAGTGGTTTGCAGCCCACGGTGACGGTCTCCAGGTTTTCCTACGAGCAGTACTTC	NA	TRBJ2-7	NA	TRBV12-5
CASSKREGVDTQYF	TGTGCCAGCAGCAAGCGGGAGGGAGTAGATACGCAGTATTTT	NA	TRBJ2-3	TRBD2	TRBV7-8
CAWSVPGTGKETQYF	TGTGCCTGGAGTGTTCCTGGGACAGGGAAAGAGACCCAGTACTTC	NA	TRBJ2-5	TRBD1	TRBV30
CASGRALSNEQFF	TGTGCCAGCGGGAGGGCCCTTTCCAATGAGCAGTTCTTC	NA	TRBJ2-1	TRBD2	TRBV2
CAWTVRRTSGEGGTDTQYF	TGTGCCTGGACCGTACGAAGGACTAGCGGGGAAGGAGGCACAGATACGCAGTATTTT	NA	TRBJ2-3	TRBD2	TRBV30
CASGTGNAGGELFF	TGTGCTAGTGGCACCGGGAACGCGGGCGGGGAGCTGTTTTTT	NA	TRBJ2-2	NA	TRBV12-5
CAWNRDSNYGYTF	TGTGCCTGGAACCGGGACAGCAACTATGGCTACACCTTC	NA	TRBJ1-2	TRBD1	TRBV30
CASSLVGQDGNTIYF	TGCGCCAGCAGCTTGGTGGGTCAGGATGGAAACACCATATATTTT	NA	TRBJ1-3	NA	TRBV5-1